Presented here are 12 T cell receptor beta chains from one specimen sequenced in a study of blood T cell repertoires in COVID-19. The data were produced by immunoSEQ multiplex PCR, yet TCRdb's version contains in-frame clones alone and is incomplete. The table shows 400,000 to 500,000 clones, with around 86% occurring only once. The sample comprised peripheral blood. Source of these receptors: a woman in her twenties or thirties with active or convalescent COVID-19.

V usage is TRBV4-1 and J usage is TRBJ1-2; 12 nucleotides match TRBD1. This CDR3 contains 14 residues. V was clipped by 3 bases and J by 8 bases; unmatched bases: 4. Germline V gene data show CDR1 as MGHRA and CDR2 as YSYEKL. The CDR3 loop reads CASSQGQGAPGYTF. The CDR3 bases are TGCGCCAGCAGCCAGGGACAGGGGGCGCCGGGCTACACCTTC.

The chain employs TRBV6-5 and TRBJ1-3, with unresolved D. Germline-derived CDR1 and CDR2 are MNHEY and SVGAGI. The CDR3 consists of 13 residues. Trimming cost V 2 bases and J 3 bases, with 5 bases left between them. The DNA of the CDR3 is TGTGCCAGCAGTTACCAAAATGGAAACACCATATATTTT. Protein sequence: CASSYQNGNTIYF.

This rearrangement joins TRBV11-2 to TRBJ1-5, with 7 bases identical to TRBD1. The CDR3 contains 15 residues. After removal of 5 bases from V and 7 bases from J, the junction contained 11 bases not matched to a gene. Germline CDR1 SGHAT, CDR2 FQNNGV. CDR3 sequence reads: CASSPRGLLRQPQHF. The CDR3, as DNA: TGTGCCAGCAGCCCAAGGGGGCTATTGAGGCAGCCCCAGCATTTT.

This clone was detected only once. This chain connects TRBV27 to TRBJ1-2; possibly TRBD1 for D (5 bases). Germline V gene data show CDR1 as MNHEY and CDR2 as SMNVEV (reference sequence). V lost 7 bases to trimming and J lost 1 base, with 16 bases between them. The CDR3 contains 15 residues. The CDR3 bases are TGTGCCAGCAAACCCCGGGGGGGGTTTAACTATGGCTACACCTTC. This translates into CASKPRGGFNYGYTF.

V gene TRBV7-9 combines with J gene TRBJ2-1, with TRBD2 matching over 12 bases. Germline loops: CDR1 SEHNR, CDR2 FQNEAQ (reference sequence). The CDR3 is 15 amino acids. V gave up 1 base and J gave up 7 bases; unmatched junction bases: 2. The CDR3 spells CASSLEGLAGNEQFF. As DNA, the CDR3 is TGTGCCAGCAGCTTAGAGGGACTAGCGGGTAATGAGCAGTTCTTC. Using reference TRBV7-9 and TRBJ2-1 for the parts outside the CDR3, the full variable domain is DTGVSQNPRHKITKRGQNVTFRCDPISEHNRLYWYRQTLGQGPEFLTYFQNEAQLEKSRLLSDRFSAERPKGSFSTLEIQRTEQGDSAMYLCASSLEGLAGNEQFFGPGTRLTVL.

The chain joins TRBV7-8 to TRBJ2-2, with 12 bases identical to TRBD2. CDR3 length: 16 residues. J lost 3 bases, V lost 5 bases, and 4 bases had no gene match. CDR1 is SGHVS and CDR2 is FQNEAQ in the germline V gene. Here the CDR3 DNA reads TGTGCCAGCAGCGCCCGACTAGCGGGAGACACCGGGGAGCTGTTTTTT. This sequence encodes CASSARLAGDTGELFF.

The chain combines TRBV4-1 with TRBJ2-7, with 13 bases lining up with TRBD2. The CDR3 runs to 18 residues. Per germline, CDR1 MGHRA and CDR2 YSYEKL. J gave up 2 bases and V 5 bases, and 12 bases lay outside the gene matches. For the CDR3, the DNA is TGCGCCAGCAGCGTCTTAGGGACTAGCGGGGATTTCGCCTACGAGCAGTACTTC. Amino acids: CASSVLGTSGDFAYEQYF.

The chain is built from TRBV3-1 (or the pseudogene TRBV3-2) and TRBJ2-3; the D gene is possibly TRBD1 (5 bases). The V end lost 8 bases, the J end lost 4 bases, and 22 bases lay between the germline ends. Germline V gene sequence: CDR1 LGHDT, CDR2 YNNKEL (reference sequence). CDR3 length equals 16 residues. The CDR3 region is CASGWAVGAWSDTQYF. CDR3 nucleotides: TGTGCCAGCGGATGGGCGGTAGGGGCCTGGTCAGATACGCAGTATTTT.

This sequence joins TRBV11-2 and TRBJ1-1; 12 bases are shared with TRBD1. The CDR3 is made up of 17 amino acids. V lost 2 bases to trimming and J lost 5 bases; unmatched junction nucleotides: 9. Germline assignment: CDR1 SGHAT and CDR2 FQNNGV. The CDR3 loop is CASSLRGDRGRGTEAFF. In DNA form, the CDR3 reads TGTGCCAGCAGCTTAAGGGGGGACAGGGGGCGAGGGACTGAAGCTTTCTTT.

The chain combines TRBV7-9 with TRBJ2-7; 9 bases are shared with TRBD1. This CDR3 has 15 residues. Germline CDR1 and CDR2: SEHNR and FQNEAQ (reference sequence). V was clipped by 3 bases and J by 4 bases; unmatched bases: 7. CDR3 in amino acids: CASSLRTGAWYEQYF. CDR3 nucleotide sequence: TGTGCCAGCAGCTTGAGGACAGGGGCCTGGTACGAGCAGTACTTC.

This clone was counted a single time. The chain carries TRBV15 and TRBJ1-1, with TRBD1 identical over 8 bases. The ends lost 1 base at V and 7 bases at J; junction bases unmatched: 8. Germline CDR1 and CDR2: LNHNV and YYDKDF (reference sequence). This CDR3 is built from 15 residues. Written as DNA, the CDR3 is TGTGCCACCAGCAGAGCGCGGCAGGGGGCCGATGAAGCTTTCTTT. It codes for CATSRARQGADEAFF.

The gene calls are TRBV18 and TRBJ2-5; the match to TRBD2 covers 8 bases. The CDR3 loop spans 15 amino acids. V was clipped by 3 bases and J by 2 bases; unmatched bases: 5. Germline CDR1 reads KGHSH; CDR2 reads LQKENI. The CDR3 nucleotides are TGTGCCAGCTCACCGGGACTAGGGGGACAAGAGACCCAGTACTTC. As protein: CASSPGLGGQETQYF.